This T cell receptor (beta chain) was documented in a study of cytomegalovirus exposure and HLA in healthy donors. Findings and limits, study-wide: A further, later analysis showed that HLA-associated TCR beta chains (compared with equally common others) were more clonally expanded.

Remarks on this clone: Its antigen is currently unknown.

The V end was cut by 3 bases, the J end by 4 bases, with 6 bases between. This CDR3 spans 13 amino acids. The germline V gene has CDR1 ENHRY and CDR2 SYGVKD. The PCR made use of 60 Vbeta and 13 Jbeta primers. The assay was immunoSEQ multiplex PCR, and TCRdb's table has in-frame clones only and misses some. The table includes roughly 150,000 clones, around 80% detected once. The specimen sequenced was PBMCs. V usage is TRBV10-3 and J usage is TRBJ1-4, with TRBD1 as a possible D gene (5 bases). The clonotype comes from a girl between 5 and 17 years old in good health and CMV-seropositive. The CDR3 DNA reads as TGTGCCATCAGTGACAGGGTTAATGAAAAACTGTTTTTT. Translating gives CAISDRVNEKLFF.